The subject of this entry is one TCR beta chain. What it recognizes is unknown. TCRdb's table, derived via immunoSEQ multiplex PCR, lists solely in-frame clones and lacks some. This sample carries tens of thousands of clones, more than 70% of them seen once, and the ten largest clones take 6%. This entry belongs to a study of vaccination effects on CD4 cells after COVID-19. Study results and caveats: Clones arising from infection and from vaccination showed marked clonal contraction late after vaccination. Convalescent patients numbered few in the study; early post-infection timepoints were missing entirely.

The ends were cut back, 4 bases at V and 0 bases at J, with 10 bases in the middle. Germline CDR1 and CDR2: GTSNPN and SVGIG (reference sequence). CDR3 size: 14 residues. Sequencing was preceded by expansion of antigen-specific CD4+ T cells with viral peptide pools in the ViraFEST assay. When nine to ten days of culture had elapsed, CD4+ T cells were isolated. The vaccine recipients had no prior SARS-CoV-2 infection, with negative nucleocapsid antibodies. The culture medium for 2 million or so PBMC per well included roughly 10 IU/ml IL-2 and about 10 ug/ml peptides. V and J are TRBV30 and TRBJ2-1; TRBD2 might be the D (6 bases). This clonotype was obtained from a human donor who received a COVID-19 vaccine. Sequenced material: CD4+ T cells from PBMCs cultured with HCoV-OC43 spike peptides, taken before COVID-19 vaccination. As to subset: HCoV-OC43 spike overlapping peptide pool stimulation. The CDR3 spells CAWMAGSSYNEQFF. The DNA for the CDR3 is TGTGCCTGGATGGCGGGGAGCTCCTACAATGAGCAGTTCTTC.